The TCR beta chain under discussion was sequenced for a study of blood T cell repertoires in COVID-19. This clone occurred a few times. Between the trimmed V and J ends, which lost 5 bases and 4 bases, there was a span of 12 bases. CDR1 is SEHNR, CDR2 FQNEAQ, per germline (reference sequence). The CDR3 extends over 13 amino acids. In the source study's methods: Reference gene primer amplification gave nucleated cell count estimates. The table came from immunoSEQ multiplex PCR; TCRdb's copy has only in-frame clones and leaves some out. V, J and clone size are taken as reported in that table, and D and trimming were inferred from the DNA itself. The sample holds around 110,000 clones; approximately 90% are singletons and the top ten take roughly 1.9%.

Sequenced material: peripheral blood. J is TRBJ2-7 and V is TRBV7-9; D not certain. This clonotype was obtained from a human donor with active COVID-19. The donor label of this sample is uncertain. Written as DNA, the CDR3 is TGTGCCAGCAGCCATCAGACACCTTACGAGCAGTACTTC. This encodes CASSHQTPYEQYF.